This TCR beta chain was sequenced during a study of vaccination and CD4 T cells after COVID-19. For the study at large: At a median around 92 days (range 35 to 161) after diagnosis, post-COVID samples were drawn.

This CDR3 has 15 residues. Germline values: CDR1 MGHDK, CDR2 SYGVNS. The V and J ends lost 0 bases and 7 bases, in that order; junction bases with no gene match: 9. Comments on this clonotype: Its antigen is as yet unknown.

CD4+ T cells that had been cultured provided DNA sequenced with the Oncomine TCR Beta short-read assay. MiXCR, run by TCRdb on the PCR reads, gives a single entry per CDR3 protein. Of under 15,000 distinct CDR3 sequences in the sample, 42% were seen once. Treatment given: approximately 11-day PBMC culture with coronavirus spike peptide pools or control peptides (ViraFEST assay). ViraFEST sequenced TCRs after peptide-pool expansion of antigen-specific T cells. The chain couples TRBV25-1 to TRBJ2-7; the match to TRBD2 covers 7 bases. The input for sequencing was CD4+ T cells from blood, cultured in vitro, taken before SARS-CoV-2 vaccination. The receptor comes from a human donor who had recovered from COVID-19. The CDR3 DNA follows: TGTGCCAGCAGTGAATATGGGGGAGGGCCGAGGGAGCAGTACTTC. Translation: CASSEYGGGPREQYF.